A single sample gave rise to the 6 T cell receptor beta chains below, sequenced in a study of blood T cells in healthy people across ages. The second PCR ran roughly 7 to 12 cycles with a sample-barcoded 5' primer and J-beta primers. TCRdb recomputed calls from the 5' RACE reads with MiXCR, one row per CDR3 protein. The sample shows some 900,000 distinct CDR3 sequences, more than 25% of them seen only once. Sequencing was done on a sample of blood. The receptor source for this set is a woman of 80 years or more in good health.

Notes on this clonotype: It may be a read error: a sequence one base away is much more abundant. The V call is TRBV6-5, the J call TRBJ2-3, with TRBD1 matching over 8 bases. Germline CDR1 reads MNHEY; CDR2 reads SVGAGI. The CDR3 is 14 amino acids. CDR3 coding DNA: TGTGCCAACAGTTACGACAGGGGTGTCGATACGCAGTATTTT. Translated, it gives CANSYDRGVDTQYF.

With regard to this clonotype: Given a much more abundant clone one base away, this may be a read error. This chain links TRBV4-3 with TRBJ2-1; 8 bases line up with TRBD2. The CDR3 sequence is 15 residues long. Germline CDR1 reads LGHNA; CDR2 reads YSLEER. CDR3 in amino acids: CTSSSGLGLYNEQFF. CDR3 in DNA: TGCACCAGCAGCTCGGGACTAGGACTCTACAATGAGCAGTTCTTC.

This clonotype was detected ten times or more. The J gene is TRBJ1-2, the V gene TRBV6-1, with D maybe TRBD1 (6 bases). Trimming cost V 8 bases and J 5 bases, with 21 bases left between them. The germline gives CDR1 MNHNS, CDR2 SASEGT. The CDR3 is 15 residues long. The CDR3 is CASCPAHGGAYGYTF. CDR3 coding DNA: TGTGCCAGCTGCCCTGCCCACGGGGGCGCATATGGCTACACCTTC.

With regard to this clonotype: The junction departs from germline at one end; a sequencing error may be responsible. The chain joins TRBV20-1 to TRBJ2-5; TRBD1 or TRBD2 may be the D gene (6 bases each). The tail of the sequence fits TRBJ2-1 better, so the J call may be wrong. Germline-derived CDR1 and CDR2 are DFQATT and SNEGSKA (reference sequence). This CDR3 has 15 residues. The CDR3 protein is CSARDAGQVQETQFF. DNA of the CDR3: TGCAGTGCCAGAGATGCGGGACAAGTACAAGAGACCCAGTTCTTC.

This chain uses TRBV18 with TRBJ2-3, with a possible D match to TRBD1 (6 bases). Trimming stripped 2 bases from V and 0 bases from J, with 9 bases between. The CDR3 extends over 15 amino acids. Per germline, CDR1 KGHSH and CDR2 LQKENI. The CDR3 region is CASSPIQGSTDTQYF. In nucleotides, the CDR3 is TGTGCCAGCTCACCAATACAGGGTAGCACAGATACGCAGTATTTT.

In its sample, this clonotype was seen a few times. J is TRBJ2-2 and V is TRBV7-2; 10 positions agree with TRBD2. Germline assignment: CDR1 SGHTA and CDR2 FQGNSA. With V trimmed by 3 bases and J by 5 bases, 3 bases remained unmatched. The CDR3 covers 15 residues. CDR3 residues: CASSFGLAVTGELFF. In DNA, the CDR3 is TGTGCCAGCAGCTTCGGACTAGCGGTAACCGGGGAGCTGTTTTTT.